The 20 T cell receptor beta chains reported below all come from one sample, sequenced in a study of control samples from healthy donors and cancer patients (dated by TCRdb to the early 2020s). The method was the immunoSEQ multiplex PCR assay. TCRdb took over this immuneACCESS table, retaining in-frame rearrangements with V and J assigned. Such tables are incomplete; in checked studies, under half of the missing clones stem from an unresolved V gene, and the remainder is unexplained. Recorded for this sample are some 110,000 clones; around 91% of them occurred a single time. Together, the top ten hold approximately 1.1% of the sample. The sequencing sample was made of PBMCs. The receptors were gathered from a woman between 45 and 60 years old with colorectal cancer.

This chain uses TRBV3-1 (or the pseudogene TRBV3-2) with TRBJ2-1, with D hard to call. From germline, CDR1 is LGHDT and CDR2 YNNKEL (reference sequence). V lost 0 bases and J lost 7, with 10 bases in between. This CDR3 contains 14 residues. In DNA, the CDR3 is TGTGCCAGCAGCCAAGAATGGCCACTTAATGAGCAGTTCTTC. The encoded protein is CASSQEWPLNEQFF.

This clone was observed a single time. J is TRBJ2-3 and V is TRBV28, with 8 bases fitting TRBD2. The CDR3 extends over 15 amino acids. Germline V CDR1 and CDR2: MDHEN, SYDVKM. The J segment lost 4 bases and the V segment lost 5 bases, leaving 8 bases of the junction unmatched. The CDR3 coding sequence is TGTGCCAGCAGTGCCCCCAGCGGGAGCGCAGATACGCAGTATTTT. This encodes CASSAPSGSADTQYF.

In DNA form, the CDR3 reads TGTGCCAGTAGTATGAGGCGACAGGGGCAGGAGACCCAGTACTTC. Translated: CASSMRRQGQETQYF. This chain links TRBV19 with TRBJ2-5; 8 positions match TRBD1. V lost 3 bases and J lost 5; bases outside the gene matches: 8. The CDR3 has 15 residues. The germline gives CDR1 LNHDA, CDR2 SQIVND (reference sequence).

The V and J genes are TRBV6-1 and TRBJ2-2; the D call may be TRBD1 or TRBD2 (5 bases each). CDR1 MNHNS and CDR2 SASEGT come from the germline V gene. Trimming took off 3 bases at V and 7 bases at J, with 9 bases between the two ends. The CDR3 length is 13 residues. CDR3 sequence reads: CASSEGRVGELFF. In DNA, the CDR3 is TGTGCCAGCAGTGAGGGGCGGGTCGGGGAGCTGTTTTTT.

V is TRBV6-6 and J is TRBJ2-5; the D call may be TRBD1 or TRBD2 (5 bases each). V was pared by 0 bases and J by 4 bases, with 15 bases between. The CDR3 totals 16 residues. Per germline, CDR1 MNHNY and CDR2 SVGAGI (reference sequence). This chain's CDR3 is CASSYSSRERIETQYF. The CDR3 DNA reads TGTGCCAGCAGTTACTCGAGCAGGGAGAGGATAGAGACCCAGTACTTC.

The J gene is TRBJ2-7, the V gene TRBV30; D possibly uses TRBD1 or TRBD2 (6 bases each). Trimming removed 5 bases from V and 5 bases from J, with 19 bases in between. Germline V gene sequence: CDR1 GTSNPN, CDR2 SVGIG (reference sequence). The CDR3 contains 14 residues. The CDR3 reads CAWSQGGGLHEQYF. CDR3 DNA: TGTGCCTGGTCTCAAGGGGGAGGTCTCCACGAGCAGTACTTC. The full variable domain, its missing parts supplied by reference TRBV30 and TRBJ2-7, is SQTIHQWPATLVQPVGSPLSLECTVEGTSNPNLYWYRQAAGRGLQLLFYSVGIGQISSEVPQNLSASRPQDRQFILSSKKLLLSDSGFYLCAWSQGGGLHEQYFGPGTRLTVT.

This clone was observed once. The chain links TRBV5-1 to TRBJ1-4; unclear D gene. Trimming cost V 1 base and J 6 bases, with 13 bases left between them. The CDR3 is 15 amino acids. CDR1 is SGHRS, CDR2 YFSETQ, per germline. The CDR3 protein is CASSLTPRVDEKLFF. The CDR3 DNA follows: TGCGCCAGCAGCTTGACCCCCAGAGTGGATGAAAAACTGTTTTTT.

The gene calls are TRBV19 and TRBJ2-1, with D possibly being TRBD2 (5 bases). The CDR3 runs 14 residues. The V gene's germline CDR1 is LNHDA and CDR2 SQIVND (reference sequence). Trimming pared 2 bases from V and 10 bases from J, leaving 15 bases between. CDR3 coding DNA: TGTGCCAGTAGTATACCCCTCGGGGTAGCGGAGCAGTTCTTC. As protein: CASSIPLGVAEQFF.

The chain has TRBV2 and TRBJ2-7, with D maybe TRBD1 (6 bases). With 4 bases removed from V and 4 bases from J, the gap between germline ends came to 14 bases. CDR1 and CDR2 (germline): SNHLY, FYNNEI. There are 14 residues in the CDR3. The CDR3, as DNA: TGTGCCAGCAGTGCAGGGGTGGTGTCGTACGAGCAGTACTTC. Translation: CASSAGVVSYEQYF. Together with reference TRBV2 and TRBJ2-7, the CDR3 gives the full variable domain: EPEVTQTPSHQVTQMGQEVILRCVPISNHLYFYWYRQILGQKVEFLVSFYNNEISEKSEIFDDQFSVERPDGSNFTLKIRSTKLEDSAMYFCASSAGVVSYEQYFGPGTRLTVT.

This sequence joins TRBV2 and TRBJ2-1, with TRBD2 identical over 10 bases. The ends lost 6 bases at V and 1 base at J; junction bases unmatched: 3. CDR3 length equals 15 residues. The germline CDR1 and CDR2 sequences are SNHLY and FYNNEI. The CDR3 DNA reads as TGTGCCAGCAGAAGCGGGGGGGGTTCCTACAATGAGCAGTTCTTC. This gives the protein CASRSGGGSYNEQFF.

The V call is TRBV30, the J call TRBJ2-3; the D gene could be TRBD1 or TRBD2 (5 bases each). The ends were cut back, 4 bases at V and 1 base at J, with 9 bases in the middle. The CDR3 loop spans 13 amino acids. Germline CDR1 is GTSNPN and CDR2 is SVGIG (reference sequence). This CDR3 is CAWNRGGTDTQYF. In DNA, the CDR3 is TGTGCCTGGAATAGGGGAGGCACAGATACGCAGTATTTT.

V and J are TRBV28 and TRBJ1-2; TRBD1 agrees at 7 bases. J was trimmed by 6 bases and V by 4 bases; bases with no gene match: 5. Germline values: CDR1 MDHEN, CDR2 SYDVKM. The length of the CDR3 is 13 residues. As DNA, the CDR3 is TGTGCCAGCAGTTCCGGACAGGATGATGGCTACACCTTC. It translates to CASSSGQDDGYTF.

The chain joins TRBV2 to TRBJ1-4, with D unclear. Germline-derived CDR1 and CDR2 are SNHLY and FYNNEI. The CDR3 has 14 residues. V was shortened by 1 base and J by 0 bases, with 3 bases between the two germline ends. This chain's CDR3 is CASSEGPTNEKLFF. CDR3 nucleotides: TGTGCCAGCAGTGAAGGACCAACTAATGAAAAACTGTTTTTT.

The rearrangement joins TRBV6-6 to TRBJ1-5; perhaps TRBD1 as D (5 bases). V gave up 2 bases and J gave up 1 base, with 9 bases separating them. Per the germline V gene, CDR1 is MNHNY and CDR2 is SVGAGI (reference sequence). The CDR3 totals 15 residues. In DNA, the CDR3 is TGTGCCAGCAGTTACGGGGGGGGGAGCAATCAGCCCCAGCATTTT. Translated: CASSYGGGSNQPQHF.

DNA of the CDR3: TGTGCCAGCTTGAGCTCCTATAATTCACCCCTCCACTTT. This gives the protein CASLSSYNSPLHF. This chain links TRBV12-3 or TRBV12-4 with TRBJ1-6; D is undetermined. The CDR3 runs to 13 residues. Trimming took off 8 bases at V and 0 bases at J, with 5 bases between the two ends.

CDR3 residues: CASSYNGGSRETQYF. The CDR3 DNA reads as TGTGCCAGCAGTTATAACGGCGGGAGTCGAGAGACCCAGTACTTC. The chain is built from TRBV6-5 and TRBJ2-5, with 7 bases fitting TRBD2. Germline values: CDR1 MNHEY, CDR2 SVGAGI. The CDR3 spans 15 residues. J was trimmed by 4 bases and V by 3 bases; bases with no gene match: 8.

This clone has a single count. The chain carries TRBV10-3 and TRBJ2-3; D may be TRBD2 (6 bases). The germline V gene has CDR1 ENHRY and CDR2 SYGVKD. V was clipped by 4 bases and J by 4 bases, with 12 bases between them. The CDR3 has 14 residues. The CDR3 nucleotides read TGTGCCATCAGTGTGGGCGGGATAGCAGATACGCAGTATTTT. It yields the protein CAISVGGIADTQYF.

The gene calls are TRBV10-2 and TRBJ2-1, with TRBD2 matching 15 bases. With 6 bases clipped from V and 3 bases from J, the junction kept 9 bases outside the gene matches. The germline gives CDR1 WSHSY, CDR2 SAAADI. The CDR3 runs to 18 residues. The CDR3: CASSHGLAGGPVYNEQFF. CDR3 DNA sequence: TGCGCCAGCAGCCACGGACTAGCGGGAGGGCCCGTCTACAATGAGCAGTTCTTC.

CDR3 nucleotides: TGTGCCAGCAGTTTATACGGGGCAGGGGGAGAGACCCAGTACTTC. As protein: CASSLYGAGGETQYF. The V gene is TRBV27, the J gene TRBJ2-5; 7 bases map to TRBD1. With V trimmed by 1 base and J by 4 bases, 6 bases remained unmatched. There are 15 residues in the CDR3. Germline CDR1 is MNHEY and CDR2 is SMNVEV (reference sequence).

This rearrangement joins TRBV4-2 to TRBJ2-7; 8 nucleotides line up with TRBD1. The length of the CDR3 is 16 residues. After removal of 0 bases from V and 2 bases from J, the junction contained 6 bases not matched to a gene. Per the germline V gene, CDR1 is LGHNA and CDR2 is YNFKEQ. CDR3 protein: CASSQDPTGGTYEQYF. CDR3 bases: TGTGCCAGCAGCCAAGATCCCACAGGGGGAACCTACGAGCAGTACTTC.